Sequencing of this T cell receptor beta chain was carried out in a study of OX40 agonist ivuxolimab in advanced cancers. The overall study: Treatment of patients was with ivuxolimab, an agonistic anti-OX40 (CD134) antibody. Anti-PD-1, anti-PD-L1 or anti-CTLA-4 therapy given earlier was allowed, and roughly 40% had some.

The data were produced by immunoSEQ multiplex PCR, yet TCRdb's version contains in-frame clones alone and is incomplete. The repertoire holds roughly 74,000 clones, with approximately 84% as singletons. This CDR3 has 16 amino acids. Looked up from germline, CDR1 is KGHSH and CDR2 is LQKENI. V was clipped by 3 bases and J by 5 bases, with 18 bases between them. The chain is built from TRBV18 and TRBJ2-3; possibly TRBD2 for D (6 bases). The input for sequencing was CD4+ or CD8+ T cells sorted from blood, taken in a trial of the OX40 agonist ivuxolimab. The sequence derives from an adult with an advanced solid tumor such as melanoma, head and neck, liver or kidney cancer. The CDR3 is CASSPSLALTGDTQYF. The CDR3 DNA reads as TGTGCCAGCTCACCGTCTCTAGCGTTGACTGGAGATACGCAGTATTTT.